The 20 T cell receptor beta chains below all came from one sample that was sequenced in a study of blood T cells in healthy people across ages. PCR was performed a second time for about 7 to 11 cycles using a sample-barcoded 5' primer and a J-beta primer mix. TCRdb itself ran the 5' RACE reads through MiXCR, one entry per CDR3 protein. The sample records about 930,000 distinct CDR3 sequences, 25% to 35% being singletons. These same records also appear under a second study, on T cells of mothers and their children.

The sequenced sample was blood. These receptors came from a woman aged 40 to 49 in good health.

This clonotype was counted ten times or more. This chain links TRBV3-1 with TRBJ2-3, with D possibly being TRBD2 (7 bases). In germline, CDR1 is LGHDT, CDR2 YNNKEL (reference sequence). V was pared by 5 bases and J by 6 bases, with 18 bases between. This CDR3 is 15 amino acids long. The CDR3 loop is CASSIQGRGGDTQYF. The CDR3 DNA sequence: TGTGCCAGCAGCATCCAGGGGAGGGGTGGGGATACGCAGTATTTT.

Note on this clonotype: The junction departs from germline at one end; a sequencing error may be responsible. The V gene is TRBV20-1, the J gene TRBJ1-5; possible D gene TRBD1, 6 bases. CDR1 is DFQATT, CDR2 SNEGSKA, per germline (reference sequence). There are 15 residues in the CDR3. The CDR3 DNA sequence: TGCGGTGCTAGAGACTCGGGCAGGGGTCTTCAGCCCCAGCATTTT. Protein sequence: CGARDSGRGLQPQHF.

A few counts support this clonotype. The CDR3 is CASSHDGATVPGAKNIQYF. The CDR3 DNA reads TGTGCCAGCAGCCATGATGGGGCAACAGTGCCTGGGGCCAAAAACATTCAGTACTTC. The V and J genes are TRBV3-1 and TRBJ2-4; weak D call: TRBD1 (5 bases). Germline CDR1 reads LGHDT; CDR2 reads YNNKEL (reference sequence). This CDR3 comprises 19 residues. V shed 3 bases and J shed 1 base, with 22 bases lying between them. Variable domain in full (rest from reference TRBV3-1 and TRBJ2-4): DTAVSQTPKYLVTQMGNDKSIKCEQNLGHDTMYWYKQDSKKFLKIMFSYNNKELIINETVPNRFSPKSPDKAHLNLHINSLELGDSAVYFCASSHDGATVPGAKNIQYFGAGTRLSVL.

This clonotype occurred many times. This sequence joins TRBV7-8 and TRBJ2-3; the D gene is possibly TRBD2 (7 bases). V was trimmed by 5 bases and J by 8 bases, leaving 23 bases between them. The CDR3 runs to 16 residues. From germline, CDR1 is SGHVS and CDR2 FQNEAQ. For the CDR3, the DNA is TGTGCCAGCAGCCAGAGTCGGGGGGCCTTCACTGGTACGCAGTATTTT. Translation gives CASSQSRGAFTGTQYF.

This clonotype came up once. V is TRBV19 and J is TRBJ2-5; D is perhaps TRBD1 (6 bases). The DNA end is more similar to TRBJ2-7, so the J call may be wrong. The CDR3 is 12 amino acids. CDR1 and CDR2 (germline): LNHDA, SQIVND (reference sequence). The CDR3 spells CASRQGVGEQYF. As DNA, the CDR3 is TGTGCCAGTAGACAGGGTGTTGGCGAGCAGTACTTC.

This clonotype was counted ten times or more. The chain recombines TRBV4-1 with TRBJ2-3; D unclear. The CDR3 spans 15 residues. Per the germline V gene, CDR1 is MGHRA and CDR2 is YSYEKL. V was shortened by 5 bases and J by 2 bases, with 14 bases between the two germline ends. The CDR3 here is CASSSIIRDTDTQYF. CDR3 bases: TGCGCCAGCAGCTCCATTATACGCGACACAGATACGCAGTATTTT.

The chain combines TRBV27 with TRBJ1-6; D may be TRBD1 (5 bases). The germline V gene has CDR1 MNHEY and CDR2 SMNVEV (reference sequence). V lost 6 bases and J 0 bases, leaving 21 bases between the germline ends. The CDR3 has 19 amino acids. The CDR3 DNA follows: TGTGCCAGCAGGGATGCCGCGGGGCCTCTACGCTCCTATAATTCACCCCTCCACTTT. This codes for CASRDAAGPLRSYNSPLHF.

As DNA, the CDR3 is TGCAGTGCTAGATTACTAGCGGGGGCCTACAATGAGCAGTTCTTC. This translates into CSARLLAGAYNEQFF. This chain joins TRBV20-1 and TRBJ2-1; 11 nucleotides match TRBD2. The germline V gene has CDR1 DFQATT and CDR2 SNEGSKA (reference sequence). Trimming removed 2 bases from V and 2 bases from J; junction bases left unmatched: 2. The length of the CDR3 is 15 residues.

This clonotype was found many times. Just one base apart from a much larger clone, this may be a read error. V is TRBV7-2 and J is TRBJ2-1; TRBD1 aligns across 8 bases. Looked up from germline, CDR1 is SGHTA and CDR2 is FQGNSA. Losses at the gene ends were 4 bases for V and 10 bases for J; bases not matched to a gene: 12. This CDR3 is 15 amino acids long. CDR3 amino acids: CASSSGTGTRKEQFF. The CDR3 DNA sequence: TGTGCCAGCAGCTCCGGGACAGGTACAAGGAAGGAGCAGTTCTTC.

This clonotype was observed a handful of times. A read error may explain this, as a much larger clone is one base away. The rearrangement uses TRBV7-2 and TRBJ2-5, with 8 positions matching TRBD2. The CDR3 has 15 amino acids. CDR1 is SGHTA, CDR2 FQGNSA, per germline. The CDR3 is CAGSSKSGGGETQYF. CDR3 nucleotide sequence: TGTGCCGGCAGCTCAAAGAGCGGGGGCGGAGAGACCCAGTACTTC.

This clonotype was counted ten times or more. The genes are TRBV5-1 and TRBJ2-5; D ambiguous. The CDR3 has 15 residues. The germline gives CDR1 SGHRS, CDR2 YFSETQ. Trimming removed 4 bases at V and 1 base at J, with 14 bases between. CDR3 amino acids: CASSILSTAQETQYF. DNA for the CDR3: TGCGCCAGCAGCATACTTTCGACGGCCCAAGAGACCCAGTACTTC.

This sequence joins TRBV28 and TRBJ1-2, with no clear D. The CDR3 consists of 15 residues. V was clipped by 3 bases and J by 1 base, with 12 bases between them. From germline, CDR1 is MDHEN and CDR2 SYDVKM. The CDR3 nucleotides are TGTGCCAGCAGTTTCCCGGTCGGATTTAACTATGGCTACACCTTC. Translated: CASSFPVGFNYGYTF.

This clonotype was found many times. The rearrangement joins TRBV6-2 or TRBV6-3 to TRBJ2-6; D not certain. V lost 6 bases and J 2 bases, leaving 14 bases between the germline ends. The germline V gene has CDR1 MNHEY and CDR2 SVGEGT. This CDR3 comprises 16 residues. As DNA, the CDR3 is TGTGCCAGCAGAGCCTCCGAAAGGGCTGGGGCCAACGTCCTGACTTTC. Its translation is CASRASERAGANVLTF.

Only a few counts were recorded for this clonotype. This CDR3 reads CASSLFVNEAFF. The CDR3 nucleotides are TGTGCCAGCAGCTTATTTGTGAATGAAGCTTTCTTT. This sequence joins TRBV7-9 and TRBJ1-1; D unresolved. Trimming cost V 2 bases and J 7 bases, with 8 bases left between them. CDR1 is SEHNR and CDR2 is FQNEAQ in the germline V gene (reference sequence). The CDR3 runs 12 residues.

The chain carries TRBV7-8 and TRBJ1-5; D possibly corresponds to TRBD1 (6 bases). From germline, CDR1 is SGHVS and CDR2 FQNEAQ. V was clipped by 4 bases and J by 0 bases, with 10 bases between them. This CDR3 contains 15 residues. The CDR3 coding sequence is TGTGCCAGCAGCTCACAACAGGGTAGCAATCAGCCCCAGCATTTT. It yields the protein CASSSQQGSNQPQHF.

The genes are TRBV28 and TRBJ2-7, with 7 positions matching TRBD1. V lost 5 bases, J lost 0 bases, and 4 bases stayed unmatched. This CDR3 has 14 amino acids. Germline-derived CDR1 and CDR2 are MDHEN and SYDVKM. The CDR3 bases are TGTGCCAGCAGTATGTACAGGGGCTCCTACGAGCAGTACTTC. Translation gives CASSMYRGSYEQYF.

This clonotype came up a few times. A much larger clone lies one base from this, so it may be a read error. The chain has TRBV28 and TRBJ2-7; 9 bases agree with TRBD1. CDR1 and CDR2 (germline): MDHEN, SYDVKM. Unmatched junction bases numbered 10, after V lost 4 bases and J lost 6 bases. The CDR3 covers 15 residues. The DNA for the CDR3 is TGTGCCAGCAGTTCGGAGGACAGGGGCAGGTTCGAGCAGTACTTC. Translation gives CASSSEDRGRFEQYF.

The sample holds many counts of this clonotype. The chain employs TRBV4-1 and TRBJ2-3; D unresolved. Germline V gene sequence: CDR1 MGHRA, CDR2 YSYEKL. Trimming cost V 1 base and J 5 bases, with 4 bases left between them. CDR3 length equals 12 residues. The CDR3 DNA reads as TGCGCCAGCAGCCAAGCCCTAGATACGCAGTATTTT. It codes for CASSQALDTQYF.

This clonotype was observed a few times. The V call is TRBV5-6, the J call TRBJ2-5, with 9 bases fitting TRBD1. J lost 4 bases, V lost 4 bases, and 11 bases had no gene match. Germline V gene sequence: CDR1 SGHDT, CDR2 YYEEEE. The CDR3 covers 16 residues. CDR3 amino acids: CASSLASTGGPETQYF. In DNA, the CDR3 is TGTGCCAGCAGCCTAGCTTCTACAGGGGGCCCAGAGACCCAGTACTTC.

This chain connects TRBV28 to TRBJ1-6; a possible D gene is TRBD1 (5 bases). Germline V gene data show CDR1 as MDHEN and CDR2 as SYDVKM. The V end lost 1 base, the J end lost 8 bases, and 12 bases lay between the germline ends. The CDR3 has 15 amino acids. CDR3 bases: TGTGCCAGCAGTTTATCTGCAGGGTCTCATTCACCCCTCCACTTT. Encoded protein: CASSLSAGSHSPLHF.